This T cell receptor beta chain was recorded in a study of neoadjuvant anti-PD-1 for oral cavity cancer. Study-level information: Before surgery, most patients got three to four biweekly 3 mg/kg nivolumab doses. Non-progressing patients received a fourth nivolumab dose near day 43, then surgery on days 50-56.

The repertoire was sequenced with immunoSEQ multiplex PCR; TCRdb's copy has only in-frame clones and lacks some. The repertoire holds 12,000 or so clones, with roughly 70% as singletons. Concerning this clone: As yet, its antigen is unknown.

Study conclusions and caveats: Post-nivolumab, blood T cell clonality was significantly elevated in non-responders.

Time point: after neoadjuvant nivolumab, at surgical resection. Stage II-IVA oral cavity squamous cell carcinoma was new and untreated by systemic or radiation therapy. Germline-derived CDR1 and CDR2 are LNHDA and SQIVND (reference sequence). There are 15 residues in the CDR3. J was trimmed by 0 bases and V by 5 bases; bases with no gene match: 4. Material: PBMCs, obtained after nivolumab (anti-PD-1) treatment. The chain combines TRBV19 with TRBJ2-3, with 8 bases fitting TRBD2. This receptor was taken from a person between 35 and 79 years old with oral cavity squamous cell carcinoma. CDR3 sequence: CASSPGGGSTDTQYF. The CDR3, as DNA: TGTGCCAGTAGTCCCGGGGGGGGGAGCACAGATACGCAGTATTTT.